A selection of T cell receptor beta chains follows, all from one sample in a study of cytotoxic CD8 clonotypes in ibrutinib-treated CLL. The protocol was immunoSEQ multiplex PCR, while the TCRdb copy is restricted to in-frame clones and leaves out a portion. Seen here are 150,000 to 200,000 clones, 88% observed once, and the top ten hold roughly 3%. This specimen was PBMCs, taken at disease progression, from a patient treated with ibrutinib. Receptors originate from a human donor with chronic lymphocytic leukemia. CDR3s include the opening cysteine and the closing phenylalanine or tryptophan. A D gene is named only where the DNA matches it firmly. Rows give clone size only sometimes, using once, few, many, or a class for an expanded clone.

v_gene,j_gene,abundance,d_gene,CDR3nt,CDR3aa
TRBV2,TRBJ2-5,-,TRBD2,TGTGCCAGCAGTTGGGGACTAGCGTACCAAGAGACCCAGTACTTC,CASSWGLAYQETQYF
TRBV29-1,TRBJ2-7,-,TRBD2,TGCAGCGTTGAACTAGCGGGAGAGTCATACGAGCAGTACTTC,CSVELAGESYEQYF
TRBV5-6,TRBJ2-7,-,-,TGTGCCAGCAGCTTGGATTGGGGGAGGAAGTACGAGCAGTACTTC,CASSLDWGRKYEQYF
TRBV7-6,TRBJ2-1,-,-,TGTGCCAGCAGGGACCGAAACTACAATGAGCAGTTCTTC,CASRDRNYNEQFF
TRBV30,TRBJ1-4,-,-,TGTGCCTGGAGTGCAAAGAAGTCTTATGGGGAAAAACTGTTTTTT,CAWSAKKSYGEKLFF
TRBV27,TRBJ1-2,-,-,TGTGCCAGCAGCGTTCGACCGGGGGGTTACTATGGCTACACCTTC,CASSVRPGGYYGYTF
TRBV5-6,TRBJ1-3,-,TRBD1,TGTGCCAGCAGGTTCGGGACAGGGGGACCTGGAAACACCATATATTTT,CASRFGTGGPGNTIYF
TRBV5-1,TRBJ1-4,-,TRBD1,TGCGCCAGCAGCTCCGGGACAGGGGTGGGGTTTGGTGAAAAACTGTTTTTT,CASSSGTGVGFGEKLFF
TRBV2,TRBJ2-5,-,-,TGTGCCAGCCTACGGGTGGAGACCCAGTACTTC,CASLRVETQYF
TRBV7-9,TRBJ1-1,-,-,TGTGCCAGCAGCTTAGCACAGGGTGGGACTGAAGCTTTCTTT,CASSLAQGGTEAFF
TRBV29-1,TRBJ1-1,-,TRBD1,TGCGCGACCGGGACAGGGGACCGTGGGGCTTTCTTT,CATGTGDRGAFF
TRBV5-1,TRBJ2-7,once,-,TGCGCCAGCAGCGACCTACTCCGGGGTACCTACGAGCAGTACTTC,CASSDLLRGTYEQYF
TRBV6-6,TRBJ2-2,-,-,TGTGCCAGCAGACGGACCGGGGAGCTGTTTTTT,CASRRTGELFF
TRBV5-1,TRBJ2-1,-,TRBD2,TGCGCCAGCAGCATTGGGCCAGCGGGAGGGCCGGGTGAGCAGTTCTTC,CASSIGPAGGPGEQFF
TRBV7-6,TRBJ1-5,-,-,TGTGCCAGCAGCTTCCTGGGGGGGGCCAGCAATCAGCCCCAGCATTTT,CASSFLGGASNQPQHF
TRBV5-1,TRBJ1-2,-,TRBD1,TGCGCCAGCAGCGACTCTCTCGACAGGGTAGTAATCTATGGCTACACCTTC,CASSDSLDRVVIYGYTF
TRBV27,TRBJ2-2,-,TRBD1,TGTGCCAGCAGTGCCCTCCCGGGACAGGGCTTCGGGGAGCTGTTTTTT,CASSALPGQGFGELFF
TRBV28,TRBJ1-2,-,TRBD1,TGTGCCAGCTTGGGGACAGGGCATAACTATGGCTACACCTTC,CASLGTGHNYGYTF
TRBV2,TRBJ2-5,-,TRBD1,TGTGCCAGCAGTGCGGACAGGGTTCAAGAGACCCAGTACTTC,CASSADRVQETQYF
TRBV10-3,TRBJ1-2,-,-,TGTGCCATCAGTAAACAGGCTAACTATGGCTACACCTTC,CAISKQANYGYTF
TRBV12-5,TRBJ2-2,-,-,TGTGCTAGTGGAACCGGGGCTCTTGAGACCGGGGAGCTGTTTTTT,CASGTGALETGELFF
TRBV11-2,TRBJ1-2,-,TRBD1,TGTGCCAGCAGCTTAGATACAGGGGGAGGCTATGGCTACACCTTC,CASSLDTGGGYGYTF
TRBV7-8,TRBJ1-1,-,TRBD1,TGTGCCAGCAGCTTAGCAGGCCAGGGGGCGGTTTTAACTGAAGCTTTCTTT,CASSLAGQGAVLTEAFF
TRBV6-7,TRBJ1-2,-,-,TGTGCCAGCAGTTACGAACAGAGCTACACCTTC,CASSYEQSYTF
TRBV5-6,TRBJ1-4,-,-,TGTGCCAGCAGCCCCCCAATAGCAACTAATGAAAAACTGTTTTTT,CASSPPIATNEKLFF
TRBV6-1,TRBJ1-3,-,TRBD1,TGTGCCAGCAGCGGGGGACAGTTTTCTGGAAACACCATATATTTT,CASSGGQFSGNTIYF
TRBV10-3,TRBJ2-7,few,TRBD2,TGTGCCTCTCTAGCGGGAGTGGGCTACGAGCAGTACTTC,CASLAGVGYEQYF
TRBV28,TRBJ2-7,-,TRBD2,TGTGCCAGCAGGCCAACTAGCGGGGGGACCTACGAGCAGTACTTC,CASRPTSGGTYEQYF
TRBV29-1,TRBJ2-1,once,-,TGCAGCGTTGAAGAAGTTTCTTCCTACAATGAGCAGTTCTTC,CSVEEVSSYNEQFF
TRBV6-5,TRBJ2-1,-,TRBD1,TGTGCCAGCAGGCAGCCGGGACAGGGGTACAATGAGCAGTTCTTC,CASRQPGQGYNEQFF
TRBV27,TRBJ2-7,-,-,TGTGCCAGCAGTTTATCGCGACTAGAGGCCTACGAGCAGTACTTC,CASSLSRLEAYEQYF
TRBV6-4,TRBJ2-1,-,TRBD2,TGTGCCAGCAGTGTACTAGCGGGAGACTACAATGAGCAGTTCTTC,CASSVLAGDYNEQFF
TRBV7-9,TRBJ2-5,-,TRBD2,TGTGCCAGCAGCCCCCCGGGGGTAGCGGGGGGGGCAGAGACCCAGTACTTC,CASSPPGVAGGAETQYF
TRBV5-1,TRBJ1-1,-,-,TGCGCCAGCAGGGAGACCGAGACTCCGAACACTGAAGCTTTCTTT,CASRETETPNTEAFF
TRBV5-1,TRBJ1-2,-,-,TGCGCCAGCAGCCCGCAGTGGCAAAATAACTATGGCTACACCTTC,CASSPQWQNNYGYTF
TRBV5-8,TRBJ1-5,-,-,TGTGCCAGCAGCTTGGCCGGGGTTGGTTTTCAGCCCCAGCATTTT,CASSLAGVGFQPQHF
TRBV6-6,TRBJ2-1,-,TRBD2,TGTGCCAGCAGTTACTCACCTAGCGGGGTAAGCAATGAGCAGTTCTTC,CASSYSPSGVSNEQFF
TRBV6-1,TRBJ2-1,once,-,TGTGCCAGCAGTGTCGCGACGGACGCCTACAATGAGCAGTTCTTC,CASSVATDAYNEQFF
TRBV30,TRBJ2-1,-,-,TGTGCCTGGAGTGAGGGACCCAGCTCCTACAATGAGCAGTTCTTC,CAWSEGPSSYNEQFF
TRBV6-6,TRBJ1-1,-,-,TGTGCCAGCAGTCGTTATGACGGTTTATACACTGAAGCTTTCTTT,CASSRYDGLYTEAFF
TRBV27,TRBJ1-3,few,-,TGTGCCAGCAGGCGGACAGCCGAGGGCTCTGGAAACACCATATATTTT,CASRRTAEGSGNTIYF